This TCR beta chain was recovered during a study of T cell responses to AZD1222 COVID-19 vaccine. Produced via immunoSEQ multiplex PCR; TCRdb's table is partial and in-frame only. The sample carries 120,000 or so clones, approximately 85% recorded once. The CDR3 loop spans 12 amino acids. Trimming took off 7 bases at V and 6 bases at J, with 13 bases between the two ends. From germline, CDR1 is MDHEN and CDR2 SYDVKM. The chain uses TRBV28 and TRBJ2-7; unclear D gene. This receptor was obtained from an adult in good health. Sequenced here: peripheral blood, sampled on day 0 of MenACWY control vaccination. The CDR3 nucleotides are TGTGCCAGCAAGGTTGCTATGGGCGAGCAGTACTTC. Translated: CASKVAMGEQYF.